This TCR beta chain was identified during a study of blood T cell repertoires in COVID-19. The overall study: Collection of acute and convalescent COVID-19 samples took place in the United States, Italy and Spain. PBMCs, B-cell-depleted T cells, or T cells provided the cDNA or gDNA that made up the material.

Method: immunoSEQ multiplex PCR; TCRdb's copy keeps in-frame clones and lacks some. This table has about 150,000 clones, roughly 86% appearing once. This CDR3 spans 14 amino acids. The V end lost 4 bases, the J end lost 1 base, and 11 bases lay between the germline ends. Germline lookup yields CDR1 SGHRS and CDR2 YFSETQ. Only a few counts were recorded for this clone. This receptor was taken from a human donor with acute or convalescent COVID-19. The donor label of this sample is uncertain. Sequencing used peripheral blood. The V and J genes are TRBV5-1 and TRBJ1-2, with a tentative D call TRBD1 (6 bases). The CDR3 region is CASSTGTHNYGYTF. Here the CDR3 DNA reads TGCGCCAGCAGCACCGGGACACATAACTATGGCTACACCTTC.